This section outlines one T cell receptor beta chain sequence together with its context. The data derive from a study of T cells expressing NK-cell markers. This CDR3 region has 11 residues. Germline-derived CDR1 and CDR2 are LNHNV and YYDKDF (reference sequence). TCRdb reprocessed the 5' RACE reads and reports one entry per CDR3 protein, with no DNA. The sample spans about 140,000 distinct CDR3 sequences; the ten largest clones claim 12%. This receptor was identified in a man between 18 and 29 years old in good health. Sequenced: blood T cells: a sorted CD56 or NKG2C T cell subset, CD4+ or CD8+ T cells, or bulk PBMC T cells (not recorded which). The chain uses TRBV15 and TRBJ2-1. The CDR3 sequence is CATSRVNEQFF.